This T cell receptor beta chain emerged from a study of blood T cell repertoires in COVID-19. The wider study: PBMCs, B-cell-depleted T cells, or T cells provided the cDNA or gDNA that made up the material.

In the authors' methods: Quantification of nucleated cells was approximated via reference gene primer amplification. The repertoire was sequenced with immunoSEQ multiplex PCR; TCRdb's copy has only in-frame clones and lacks some. The D gene and trimming were derived from the DNA, and the V and J assignments and clone size from that table. The sample yields about 110,000 clones, more than 75% seen once. The TCR was taken from a woman aged 45-65 years with acute or convalescent COVID-19. The sample taken for sequencing was peripheral blood.

The CDR3 is CASSRLNSAMAEQYF. DNA for the CDR3: TGTGCCAGCTCACGCTTAAACTCAGCGATGGCCGAGCAGTACTTC. The chain combines TRBV18 with TRBJ2-7; D not certain. CDR3 size: 15 residues. V was clipped by 4 bases and J by 6 bases, with 19 bases between them. In germline, CDR1 is KGHSH, CDR2 LQKENI. The full variable domain, rest sourced from reference TRBV18 and TRBJ2-7, is NAGVMQNPRHLVRRRGQEARLRCSPMKGHSHVYWYRQLPEEGLKFMVYLQKENIIDESGMPKERFSAEFPKEGPSILRIQQVVRGDSAAYFCASSRLNSAMAEQYFGPGTRLTVT.